This T cell receptor beta chain appears in the sequencing data of a study of blood T cell repertoires in COVID-19. The assay was immunoSEQ multiplex PCR, and TCRdb's table has in-frame clones only and misses some. The sample holds 200,000 to 250,000 clones; about 85% are singletons and the top ten take 10% to 15%. The CDR3 is 13 residues long. Trimming pared 6 bases from V and 1 base from J, leaving 9 bases between. This TCR derives from a woman aged 18-29 years who had recovered from COVID-19. The sequencing input was peripheral blood. The rearrangement joins TRBV12-3 or TRBV12-4 to TRBJ1-1; D gene ambiguous. Here the CDR3 reads CASRSTANTEAFF. CDR3 nucleotides: TGTGCCAGCAGGTCAACAGCGAACACTGAAGCTTTCTTT.